One sample yielded the 18 T cell receptor beta chains listed below, sequenced in a study of blood T cells in healthy people across ages. The authors ran a second PCR of about 7 to 11 cycles using a sample-barcoded 5' primer and a J-beta primer mix. TCRdb recomputed calls from the 5' RACE reads with MiXCR, one row per CDR3 protein. The top ten clones hold 23% of a sample with around 1,900,000 distinct CDR3 sequences, about 39% of them seen once. The specimen sequenced was blood. The receptors were sampled from a human donor in good health.

V usage is TRBV7-2 and J usage is TRBJ2-1; D not certain. CDR1 SGHTA and CDR2 FQGNSA come from the germline V gene. V lost 4 bases and J lost 12, with 13 bases in between. The CDR3 loop spans 12 amino acids. In DNA, the CDR3 is TGTGCCAGCAGCTCATCGGATCCCTGGCAGTTCTTC. It encodes CASSSSDPWQFF.

For this clonotype: The junction does not match germline at one end; this may be a read error. The chain couples TRBV20-1 to TRBJ2-3; 8 bases match TRBD2. Germline V CDR1 and CDR2: DFQATT, SNEGSKA (reference sequence). CDR3 size: 15 residues. CDR3 sequence reads: CSAARGGIGTDMQYF. The CDR3 region has the DNA TGCAGTGCCGCTCGGGGGGGGATAGGTACAGATATGCAGTATTTT.

This clonotype was seen only a few times. This chain joins TRBV12-3 or TRBV12-4 and TRBJ2-3, with D unclear. V was cut by 1 base and J by 6 bases, with 11 bases left in between. This CDR3 has 14 residues. The DNA for the CDR3 is TGTGCCAGCAGTTTAGTGTGGGTTTCGGATACGCAGTATTTT. Protein product: CASSLVWVSDTQYF.

This rearrangement joins TRBV21-1 to TRBJ2-1; no check of the table's D call, TRBD1, against the DNA was made. TRBV21-1 is annotated as a pseudogene. This CDR3 is 16 amino acids long. The CDR3 coding sequence is TGTGCCACCTTCCCTACCGGGACAGGACCCTACAATGAGCAGTTCTTC. Its protein product is CATFPTGTGPYNEQFF.

The genes are TRBV18 and TRBJ2-7; TRBD1 is a possible D gene (6 bases). Germline loops: CDR1 KGHSH, CDR2 LQKENI. The CDR3 is 12 residues long. Trimming pared 2 bases from V and 6 bases from J, leaving 8 bases between. The CDR3 sequence is CASSPGDTEQYF. For the CDR3, the DNA is TGTGCCAGCTCACCAGGGGACACCGAGCAGTACTTC.

This sequence joins TRBV6-4 and TRBJ1-2; D gene uncertain. Looked up from germline, CDR1 is MRHNA and CDR2 is SNTAGT. CDR3 length: 9 amino acids. V gave up 9 bases and J gave up 8 bases, with 7 bases separating them. CDR3 DNA: TGTGCCAGTCTAAAGGGCTACACCTTC. Protein product: CASLKGYTF.

This clonotype has only a few counts. V usage is TRBV11-3 and J usage is TRBJ2-7, with 7 positions matching TRBD1. V lost 5 bases to trimming and J lost 3 bases; unmatched junction nucleotides: 7. CDR3 length equals 14 residues. Germline V gives CDR1 SGHNT, CDR2 YENEEA. The CDR3 loop reads CASSRETGLYEQYF. The DNA of the CDR3 is TGTGCCAGCAGCAGAGAGACAGGGCTCTACGAGCAGTACTTC. Variable domain in full (rest from reference TRBV11-3 and TRBJ2-7): EAGVVQSPRYKIIEKKQPVAFWCNPISGHNTLYWYLQNLGQGPELLIRYENEEAVDDSQLPKDRFSAERLKGVDSTLKIQPAELGDSAVYLCASSRETGLYEQYFGPGTRLTVT.

This clonotype appeared a few times. J is TRBJ1-6 and V is TRBV14; D gene unclear. This CDR3 region has 16 residues. Trimming pared 1 base from V and 7 bases from J, leaving 14 bases between. The V gene's germline CDR1 is SGHDN and CDR2 FVKESK. In DNA, the CDR3 is TGTGCCAGCAGCCAAGGGCAGAGGCTAACGAATTCACCCCTCCACTTT. It codes for CASSQGQRLTNSPLHF. Drawing the rest from reference TRBV14 and TRBJ1-6, the complete variable domain is EAGVTQFPSHSVIEKGQTVTLRCDPISGHDNLYWYRRVMGKEIKFLLHFVKESKQDESGMPNNRFLAERTGGTYSTLKVQPAELEDSGVYFCASSQGQRLTNSPLHFGNGTRLTVT.

The CDR3 nucleotides read TGCGCCAGCAGCGCTCGACTAGCGGGAGACACAGATACGCAGTATTTT. This translates into CASSARLAGDTDTQYF. The chain is built from TRBV5-1 and TRBJ2-3; 12 nucleotides match TRBD2. J was trimmed by 2 bases and V by 4 bases; bases with no gene match: 5. CDR1 and CDR2 (germline): SGHRS, YFSETQ. The CDR3 is made up of 16 amino acids.

This clonotype has just a few counts. The chain is built from TRBV6-2 or TRBV6-3 and TRBJ2-7; the match to TRBD1 covers 7 bases. Per the germline V gene, CDR1 is MNHEY and CDR2 is SVGEGT. CDR3 length: 15 residues. Germline trimming cut 5 bases from V and 2 bases from J; bases unmatched to any gene: 9. The CDR3 region is CASSQNRGSPYEQYF. The CDR3 nucleotides read TGTGCCAGCAGTCAAAACAGGGGATCCCCCTACGAGCAGTACTTC.

This clonotype was recorded a few times. The gene calls are TRBV7-2 and TRBJ2-1; 7 nucleotides agree with TRBD2. This CDR3 contains 16 residues. Unmatched junction bases numbered 6, after V lost 4 bases and J lost 0 bases. Germline V gene lookup returns CDR1 SGHTA and CDR2 FQGNSA. CDR3 in amino acids: CASSSKRGSSYNEQFF. CDR3 nucleotides: TGTGCCAGCAGCTCAAAGCGGGGTAGCTCCTACAATGAGCAGTTCTTC.

This chain connects TRBV3-1 to TRBJ2-3; D not resolved. This CDR3 has 17 residues. The V gene's germline CDR1 is LGHDT and CDR2 YNNKEL (reference sequence). The V end was cut by 0 bases, the J end by 1 base, with 14 bases between. For the CDR3, the DNA is TGTGCCAGCAGCCAAGAATTGGGCGGTGAGGGCACAGATACGCAGTATTTT. As protein: CASSQELGGEGTDTQYF.

The sample holds a few counts of this clonotype. This chain joins TRBV20-1 and TRBJ2-4; 14 nucleotides agree with TRBD2. The CDR3 runs 16 residues. CDR1 DFQATT and CDR2 SNEGSKA come from the germline V gene (reference sequence). J lost 13 bases, V lost 6 bases, and 17 bases had no gene match. As DNA, the CDR3 is TGCAGTGCGGGACTAGCGGGGGCAAGCTCCTACAATGAGCAGTACTTC. This translates into CSAGLAGASSYNEQYF.

This clonotype was detected only a few times. V gene TRBV4-3 combines with J gene TRBJ1-2, with TRBD1 identical over 8 bases. Losses at the gene ends were 3 bases for V and 4 bases for J; bases not matched to a gene: 13. CDR1 is LGHNA, CDR2 YSLEER, per germline. CDR3 length: 17 residues. The CDR3 is CASSHHSRDRMLYGYTF. CDR3 nucleotides: TGCGCCAGCAGCCATCACTCCCGGGACAGGATGCTCTATGGCTACACCTTC.

This sequence joins TRBV20-1 and TRBJ2-3, with 8 bases that match TRBD2. Losses at the gene ends were 1 base for V and 4 bases for J; bases not matched to a gene: 4. Germline V lookup: CDR1 DFQATT, CDR2 SNEGSKA (reference sequence). The CDR3 runs to 14 residues. The CDR3 spells CSARVRGGPDTQYF. CDR3 bases: TGCAGTGCTAGAGTTCGCGGGGGGCCAGATACGCAGTATTTT.

Here the CDR3 reads CASSWGDSFYEQYF. CDR3 sequence (DNA): TGCGCCAGCAGCTGGGGGGACAGCTTCTACGAGCAGTACTTC. J is TRBJ2-7 and V is TRBV5-1; tentatively, D is TRBD1 (7 bases). The germline V and J ends were trimmed by 3 bases and 3 bases, with 13 bases remaining between them. The CDR3 consists of 14 residues. Germline-derived CDR1 and CDR2 are SGHRS and YFSETQ.

The sample holds a few counts of this clonotype. V is TRBV20-1 and J is TRBJ2-1; unclear D gene. CDR1 is DFQATT and CDR2 is SNEGSKA in the germline V gene (reference sequence). CDR3 length: 13 residues. The V gene lost 3 bases and the J gene lost 5 bases, with 11 bases spanning the gap. The CDR3 DNA reads as TGCAGTGCTAGCGATAACAGCAACAATGAGCAGTTCTTC. Translated: CSASDNSNNEQFF.

V and J are TRBV7-2 and TRBJ1-2; D remains unclear. Germline V CDR1 and CDR2: SGHTA, FQGNSA. Deletions cut 4 bases from V and 2 bases from J, with 11 bases between. This CDR3 has 14 amino acids. The CDR3 DNA reads TGTGCCAGCAGCTCTACCTCGAGGAACTATGGCTACACCTTC. Translation: CASSSTSRNYGYTF.